This paragraph covers one TCR beta chain sequence. Its recognized antigen is unknown. No clone much larger than this one lies a single base away; base qualities are absent. This record comes from a study of shared clonotypes between healthy human individuals (dated by TCRdb to the early 2020s). Some background on the complete study: The cohort included a few men and a couple of women between 18 and 49 years of age. For each donor, three plates each were used for CD4 naive and CD4 memory, two plates were used for CD8 naive, and one plate was used for CD8 memory. The study deeply sequenced blood TCR repertoires of five healthy adults to estimate repertoire size and the extent of clonotype sharing between individuals. Different laboratories and diverse techniques were used to prepare libraries and sequence TCR repertoires, to increase sequencing depth and limit assay-specific biases. Each donor's leukapheresis produced roughly between roughly 0.85 and 10 billion PBMCs.

Taken from cysteine to phenylalanine, the CDR3 has 14 residues. This entry keeps only the CDR3 DNA: 42 bases, framed from base 1. V gives up 7 bases and J gives up 5 bases, and the segment between their germline ends measures 18 bases. From the germline V gene, CDR1 is MDHEN and CDR2 is SYDVKM. What the study reported, not specific to this receptor: Sampling was restricted to blood, and TCR repertoires in tissue are likely to differ from TCR repertoires in blood. Even with the large sequencing depth, rarefaction of the sorted-subset datasets indicated that sequencing was incomplete. The small number of donors limited the genetic and exposure-history diversity represented. Based on pairwise subsampling, the degree of clonotype sharing among donors was expected to be affected by sequencing depth. Compared with non-shared clonotypes, clonotypes shared by all four sorted-subset donors had higher generation probabilities. When a handful of donors were compared, the shared fraction of clonotypes was around 5.1% for naive CD4, roughly 3.3% for naive CD8, more than 2% for memory CD4, and 0.4% for memory CD8. Larger estimated clonotype richness was generally found for naive subsets than for memory subsets.

The donors were healthy, HIV-negative adults with no recently reported acute infections or vaccinations. Every donor was a Caucasian adult living in Nashville, Tennessee, USA. CD4+ T cells were enriched by magnetic negative selection, after which naive cells were positively selected on CD45RA and the negative fraction was taken as the memory subset. After blood collection by leukapheresis, PBMCs were isolated using Ficoll-Histopaque density gradient centrifugation and then cryopreserved in the vapor phase of liquid nitrogen. Analytical flow cytometry was used to check the purity and quantity of each magnetically sorted T cell population. From each sorted fraction, genomic DNA was isolated and quantified by UV absorbance on a Nanodrop 2000c. TCR CDR3 regions were amplified from genomic DNA by multiplex PCR using the deep immunoSEQ assay. For each cell subset, the extracted genomic DNA was distributed evenly across all wells of several immunoSEQ 96-well plates, and each plate served as one replicate. For sorted subsets, roughly 0.2 ug genomic DNA, equal to some 28,000 T cell genomes, was loaded into each replicate PCR. Purified libraries were measured with a Qubit 3.0 fluorometer, size-checked on a Bioanalyzer 2100, and measured again with the KAPA Library Quantification kit. Each immunoSEQ 96-well plate was sequenced on its own single-read 150-cycle Illumina NextSeq 550 flow cell. Per the original workflow: Because the immunoSEQ output included only junctional sequences and no quality scores, the filtering could not be the same as the filtering used for full-length reads. To assign V/J genes and CDR3, sequences were annotated against IMGT germline references using PyIR, a Python wrapper for IgBLAST v1.9. Any read was removed if the V/J assignment was weak (E-value above 1e-6), the CDR3 was missing, or the read contained stop codons, out-of-frame junctions, or ambiguous translated residues. A V3J clonotype was defined by an identical inferred V gene, J gene, and CDR3 amino acid sequence. Percentage overlap between repertoires was calculated by dividing the number of shared unique clonotypes by the size of the smaller repertoire. Three approaches were used to assess repertoire richness: RTK rarefaction, the Chao1 estimator, and Recon v2.1 estimates of unobserved clonotypes. OLGA was used to compute generation probabilities for all TCRbeta clonotypes that the gDNA method yielded from a few donors. TCRdb mirrors the immuneACCESS table, restricted to in-frame sequences. Some clones are absent from its copies; in checked studies, under half trace to an unresolved V gene, and the reason for the others is unknown. The V and J calls and clone size come from that table; D and trimming were worked out from the DNA. For this sample the table gives hundreds of thousands of clones, of which more than 95% were detected only once. About 0.06% of the sample comes from the top ten.

This sequence originates from a woman between 25 and 40 years old in good health. The sequenced material came from naive CD4+ T cells sorted from blood. Read against the paper, the sample's cell subset or site label means: CD45RA+ positively selected. The rearranged segments are TRBV28 and TRBJ2-7; the D region possibly corresponds to TRBD1 (6 bases align). The encoded CDR3 is CASTPYRVTNEQYF. The nucleotide sequence reads as follows: TGTGCCAGCACCCCGTACAGGGTAACCAACGAGCAGTACTTC.